This T cell receptor (beta chain) comes out of a study of blood T cell repertoires in COVID-19. Study-level background: Acute-phase and convalescent COVID-19 samples originated in the United States, Italy and Spain.

Original data processing: Nucleated cell counts were estimated from reference gene primer amplification. The assay was immunoSEQ multiplex PCR, and TCRdb's table has in-frame clones only and misses some. V, J and clone size are taken as reported in that table, and D and trimming were inferred from the DNA itself. The sample has 150,000 to 200,000 clones; approximately 80% are singletons. This clone was seen only once. V shed 6 bases and J shed 3 bases, with 14 bases lying between them. CDR1 is ENHRY, CDR2 SYGVKD, per germline. The CDR3 runs to 15 residues. This TCR derives from a human donor in a cohort sampled during active COVID-19. Material: peripheral blood. The chain carries TRBV10-3 and TRBJ2-2; D might be TRBD1 (5 bases). The CDR3 DNA reads TGTGCCATCAGACCCGACAGTCTGGACACCGGGGAGCTGTTTTTT. This codes for CAIRPDSLDTGELFF.